The 21 T cell receptor beta chains reported below all come from one sample, sequenced in a study of shared T cell receptors in the human thymus. Only in-frame clones appear in the TCRdb table, and some are missing; sequencing was by immunoSEQ multiplex PCR. The table includes 65,000 to 70,000 clones, about 96% detected once. Source material: thymocytes. These receptors all come from a human donor.

The V gene is TRBV4-3, the J gene TRBJ2-1; a weak D match, TRBD2 (6 bases). Germline assignment: CDR1 LGHNA and CDR2 YSLEER. The CDR3 extends over 14 amino acids. Between the trimmed V and J ends, which lost 1 base and 6 bases, there was a span of 10 bases. CDR3 DNA sequence: TGCGCCAGCAGCCAAGCCATCGGGGGCAATGAGCAGTTCTTC. It translates to CASSQAIGGNEQFF.

The V and J genes are TRBV7-2 and TRBJ2-7; D gene ambiguous. Trimming left V 0 bases short and J 3 bases short, with 12 bases between. This CDR3 region has 15 residues. Germline V CDR1 and CDR2: SGHTA, FQGNSA. CDR3 DNA sequence: TGTGCCAGCAGCTTAGCGCGGACCCACTTCTACGAGCAGTACTTC. This encodes CASSLARTHFYEQYF.

The V gene is TRBV4-2, the J gene TRBJ2-5; TRBD2 matches at 7 bases. Looked up from germline, CDR1 is LGHNA and CDR2 is YNFKEQ. Trimming removed 2 bases from V and 5 bases from J; junction bases left unmatched: 8. The CDR3 extends over 15 amino acids. The CDR3 loop is CASSQWGEGQETQYF. CDR3 DNA sequence: TGTGCCAGCAGCCAATGGGGGGAGGGTCAGGAGACCCAGTACTTC.

This chain connects TRBV18 to TRBJ2-5; D is possibly TRBD1 or TRBD2 (7 bases each). The germline gives CDR1 KGHSH, CDR2 LQKENI. CDR3 size: 19 residues. V shed 6 bases and J shed 3 bases, with 29 bases lying between them. The CDR3 loop is CASSPYRQGGANKEETQYF. CDR3 sequence (DNA): TGTGCCAGCTCGCCCTACCGCCAGGGGGGGGCAAATAAAGAAGAGACCCAGTACTTC.

The J gene is TRBJ1-1, the V gene TRBV11-3; the D is unclear. The CDR3 totals 13 residues. V lost 1 base and J 1 base, leaving 4 bases between the germline ends. Germline V lookup: CDR1 SGHNT, CDR2 YENEEA. CDR3 protein: CASSLVANTEAFF. CDR3 in DNA: TGTGCCAGCAGCTTAGTCGCGAACACTGAAGCTTTCTTT.

The chain uses TRBV27 and TRBJ1-4; D possibly corresponds to TRBD1 (6 bases). Germline lookup yields CDR1 MNHEY and CDR2 SMNVEV (reference sequence). V was cut by 2 bases and J by 6 bases, with 16 bases left in between. The CDR3 is made up of 16 amino acids. CDR3 DNA: TGTGCCAGCAGTTTAAAATCAGGGGAGTTTGATGAAAAACTGTTTTTT. This codes for CASSLKSGEFDEKLFF. Complete variable domain (other parts from reference TRBV27 and TRBJ1-4): EAQVTQNPRYLITVTGKKLTVTCSQNMNHEYMSWYRQDPGLGLRQIYYSMNVEVTDKGDVPEGYKVSRKEKRNFPLILESPSPNQTSLYFCASSLKSGEFDEKLFFGSGTQLSVL.

The chain recombines TRBV4-1 with TRBJ1-4; D perhaps matches TRBD1 (5 bases). The CDR3 consists of 14 residues. Germline CDR1 MGHRA, CDR2 YSYEKL. The V end lost 0 bases, the J end lost 6 bases, and 8 bases lay between the germline ends. In DNA form, the CDR3 reads TGCGCCAGCAGCCAAGACAGGGAGGATGAAAAACTGTTTTTT. Protein: CASSQDREDEKLFF.

The chain carries TRBV9 and TRBJ2-2; D unresolved. CDR1 and CDR2 from the germline V gene are SGDLS and YYNGEE. The V end lost 3 bases, the J end lost 0 bases, and 15 bases lay between the germline ends. This CDR3 contains 17 residues. CDR3 in DNA: TGTGCCAGCAGCGAGGCCCGGTGGCAGTCGAACACCGGGGAGCTGTTTTTT. Its protein is CASSEARWQSNTGELFF.

V usage is TRBV6-5 and J usage is TRBJ1-1; TRBD1 matches at 11 bases. Germline CDR1 MNHEY, CDR2 SVGAGI. CDR3 length: 14 amino acids. The V and J ends lost 6 bases and 4 bases, in that order; junction bases with no gene match: 4. The DNA of the CDR3 is TGTGCCAGCAGCAAGGACAGGGGGCCCACTGAAGCTTTCTTT. It is translated as CASSKDRGPTEAFF.

J is TRBJ2-1 and V is TRBV19; 8 bases line up with TRBD2. Trimming took 8 bases from V and 4 from J; bases not matched to a gene: 7. Germline CDR1 is LNHDA and CDR2 is SQIVND (reference sequence). This CDR3 has 14 amino acids. CDR3 sequence reads: CASQGTRNYNEQFF. The CDR3 region has the DNA TGTGCCAGTCAAGGGACTAGGAATTACAATGAGCAGTTCTTC. The whole variable domain, filled in from reference TRBV19 and TRBJ2-1, reads DGGITQSPKYLFRKEGQNVTLSCEQNLNHDAMYWYRQDPGQGLRLIYYSQIVNDFQKGDIAEGYSVSREKKESFPLTVTSAQKNPTAFYLCASQGTRNYNEQFFGPGTRLTVL.

The CDR3 reads CASFGRRNQPQHF. CDR3 DNA sequence: TGTGCCAGTTTCGGGCGCCGTAATCAGCCCCAGCATTTT. The V gene is TRBV19, the J gene TRBJ1-5; no definite D call. CDR3 length: 13 residues. Trimming shortened V by 8 bases and J by 4 bases, and 12 bases separated the two germline ends. Looked up from germline, CDR1 is LNHDA and CDR2 is SQIVND (reference sequence). Variable domain in full (rest from reference TRBV19 and TRBJ1-5): DGGITQSPKYLFRKEGQNVTLSCEQNLNHDAMYWYRQDPGQGLRLIYYSQIVNDFQKGDIAEGYSVSREKKESFPLTVTSAQKNPTAFYLCASFGRRNQPQHFGDGTRLSIL.

The chain employs TRBV5-4 and TRBJ2-6, with TRBD1 identical over 7 bases. The germline V gene encodes CDR1 SGHNT and CDR2 YYREEE (reference sequence). V shed 4 bases and J 0 bases; nucleotides not matched to a gene: 7. The CDR3 loop spans 17 amino acids. The CDR3 DNA sequence: TGTGCCAGCAGCGGGGGACAGTTCAACTCTGGGGCCAACGTCCTGACTTTC. Its translation is CASSGGQFNSGANVLTF.

The chain recombines TRBV11-2 with TRBJ2-3, with TRBD1 matching over 10 bases. V lost 2 bases, J lost 0 bases, and 11 bases stayed unmatched. Looked up from germline, CDR1 is SGHAT and CDR2 is FQNNGV. This CDR3 spans 19 amino acids. CDR3 loop: CASSLHDRGRGLSTDTQYF. The CDR3 nucleotides are TGTGCCAGCAGCTTACATGACAGGGGGCGAGGACTGAGCACAGATACGCAGTATTTT.

The chain combines TRBV4-2 with TRBJ2-5; 9 positions agree with TRBD2. The CDR3 totals 16 residues. Trimming at V came to 2 bases and at J to 5 bases, leaving 9 bases not matched to a gene. The germline V gene has CDR1 LGHNA and CDR2 YNFKEQ. As DNA, the CDR3 is TGTGCCAGCAGCCAAATAGCGGGGGAGCGCTGGGAGACCCAGTACTTC. Its translation is CASSQIAGERWETQYF.

The chain links TRBV6-1 to TRBJ2-2; D is possibly TRBD1 or TRBD2 (5 bases each). The V end was cut by 3 bases, the J end by 7 bases, with 18 bases between. CDR1 and CDR2 from the germline V gene are MNHNS and SASEGT. This CDR3 contains 16 residues. CDR3 in DNA: TGTGCCAGCAGTGAGGCGGCTGGGACGGGGATCGGGGAGCTGTTTTTT. Translating it yields CASSEAAGTGIGELFF.

The rearrangement joins TRBV27 to TRBJ1-4; D is uncertain. V was pared by 6 bases and J by 7 bases, with 15 bases between. CDR3 length: 14 amino acids. Germline values: CDR1 MNHEY, CDR2 SMNVEV (reference sequence). The CDR3 here is CASSTGSWGEKLFF. The CDR3 nucleotides read TGTGCCAGCAGCACCGGAAGCTGGGGTGAAAAACTGTTTTTT.

This chain uses TRBV2 with TRBJ2-7; D is possibly TRBD1 (6 bases). This CDR3 is 15 amino acids long. Trimming shortened V by 6 bases and J by 1 base, and 16 bases separated the two germline ends. From germline, CDR1 is SNHLY and CDR2 FYNNEI. The CDR3 spells CASRGPPGTSYEQYF. For the CDR3, the DNA is TGTGCCAGCAGGGGGCCACCAGGGACATCCTACGAGCAGTACTTC.

The V call is TRBV5-1, the J call TRBJ2-5; no clear D. The length of the CDR3 is 15 residues. V was pared by 4 bases and J by 1 base, with 14 bases between. Germline-derived CDR1 and CDR2 are SGHRS and YFSETQ. The CDR3 nucleotides read TGCGCCAGCAGCGCCATCCACGGCCGCCAAGAGACCCAGTACTTC. Its protein is CASSAIHGRQETQYF.

The rearrangement uses TRBV6-5 and TRBJ1-1; 7 bases are shared with TRBD1. V was clipped by 2 bases and J by 3 bases; unmatched bases: 6. Germline V CDR1 and CDR2: MNHEY, SVGAGI. The length of the CDR3 is 15 residues. This CDR3 is CASSYRGRWDTEAFF. CDR3 sequence (DNA): TGTGCCAGCAGTTACAGGGGGCGATGGGACACTGAAGCTTTCTTT.

The V gene is TRBV28, the J gene TRBJ1-2, with 7 bases aligning to TRBD1. Germline V gene sequence: CDR1 MDHEN, CDR2 SYDVKM. V dropped 2 bases and J dropped 5; count of bases not matched to a gene: 14. There are 17 residues in the CDR3. Here the CDR3 reads CASSLISQGPSPYGYTF. CDR3 sequence (DNA): TGTGCCAGCAGTTTAATATCACAGGGGCCGTCCCCTTATGGCTACACCTTC.

The rearrangement links TRBV7-4 to TRBJ1-1, with D uncertain. Germline loops: CDR1 SGHVT, CDR2 SQSDAQ. The CDR3 contains 16 residues. V shed 5 bases and J shed 3 bases, with 19 bases lying between them. CDR3 loop: CASSPPHRREDTEAFF. As DNA, the CDR3 is TGTGCCAGCAGCCCCCCGCACCGTCGGGAGGACACTGAAGCTTTCTTT.